This TCR beta chain was captured by sequencing in a study of human T cells and chemical hapten exposure. Study at large: Each week of the approximately 25-week study, patients had diphenylcyclopropenone applied to the scalp. DPC 0.01% went on the upper back by patch test, with reading at 6 days.

Comment on this clonotype: Its cognate antigen is unknown.

Each CDR3 protein gets one entry after TCRdb re-called the RACE reads with MiXCR. The sample has 65,000 to 95,000 distinct CDR3 sequences; 12% are singletons. The study's findings and limits: High-frequency TCRs, those above 1 in 1000, stayed the same after DPC sensitization. Donors were affected by alopecia, so their immune reaction might vary from that of healthy individuals.

Time point given: patch test 1, 2 weeks after DPC sensitization. Sample treatment: therapeutic diphenylcyclopropenone sensitization with weekly scalp DPC. This TCR derives from a woman aged 55-75 years with alopecia areata. Some clones in this sample may be carry-over from other donors' samples. Sequencing used whole blood, obtained in connection with sensitization to the hapten diphenylcyclopropenone (DPC).

The chain's CDR3 is CASSSGQKNTEAFF. The CDR3 nucleotides read TGTGCCAGCAGCTCTGGACAGAAGAACACTGAAGCTTTCTTT. This chain joins TRBV11-3 and TRBJ1-1; maybe TRBD1 (6 bases). Trimming shortened V by 4 bases and J by 1 base, and 10 bases separated the two germline ends. The CDR3 is 14 residues long. CDR1 is SGHNT and CDR2 is YENEEA in the germline V gene. The full variable domain, in which reference TRBV11-3 and TRBJ1-1 provide the parts outside the CDR3, is EAGVVQSPRYKIIEKKQPVAFWCNPISGHNTLYWYLQNLGQGPELLIRYENEEAVDDSQLPKDRFSAERLKGVDSTLKIQPAELGDSAVYLCASSSGQKNTEAFFGQGTRLTVV.